This TCR beta chain was sequenced in a study of blood T cells in healthy people across ages. This clonotype occurred a few times. The use of a sample-barcoded 5' primer and a J-beta primer mix characterized a second PCR of 7 to 11 cycles. TCRdb re-derived calls from the 5' RACE reads in MiXCR, one entry per CDR3 protein. This sample has about a million distinct CDR3 sequences, with more than 30% found just once. This clonotype was sampled from a young man in good health. The sample comprised blood.

CDR3 sequence: CASSTVAGGPKDTQYF. The CDR3 nucleotides read TGTGCCAGCAGCACCGTAGCGGGGGGGCCGAAAGATACGCAGTATTTT. The gene calls are TRBV7-2 and TRBJ2-3; 11 bases map to TRBD2. V lost 5 bases to trimming and J lost 5 bases; unmatched junction nucleotides: 9. CDR1 and CDR2 (germline): SGHTA, FQGNSA. CDR3 size: 16 residues.